One T cell receptor (beta chain) is described in this entry. It lacks a known antigen. Within one base of it there is no much larger clone, and no base qualities were kept. This specimen comes from a study of T cells in Graves' hyperthyroidism and ophthalmopathy (dated by TCRdb to between 2018 and 2020). About the full investigation: TCR V-J signatures able to tell the groups apart were searched for in a discovery cohort of 90 to 100 patients, of whom under 45 had Graves' ophthalmopathy and 55 to 60 had stable Graves' hyperthyroidism. Prospective prediction of ophthalmopathy was tested in an independent validation cohort consisting of some 19 hyperthyroidism patients and some 16 patients who later progressed to ophthalmopathy. The roughly 100 discovery patients were randomly divided into training and test sets at a 7:3 ratio. Thyroid tissue and blood T-cell repertoires from about 6 Graves' hyperthyroidism patients were also compared in the study. Following sampling, methimazole starting at 30 mg daily was given to hyperthyroidism patients, and high-dose intravenous methylprednisolone was given to ophthalmopathy patients. The paper reports TCR Vbeta CDR3 sequencing of fewer than 150 peripheral blood samples: approximately 41 ophthalmopathy, approximately 74 hyperthyroidism and around 17 progressor patients. General findings and caveats noted by the study authors: Most expanded thyroid clonotypes (frequency above 0.001) were also found in blood, which suggests that blood repertoires may mirror thyroid immune responses. In validation, progression to ophthalmopathy was predicted by the model with 65% to 71% sensitivity and 72% to 85% specificity, a median of approximately 6.5 months before onset. Sample size was not statistically predetermined, and blinding of investigators to group allocation was not performed. In cross-validation, a model built on a 13 V-J signature told ophthalmopathy apart from stable hyperthyroidism with approximately 90% sensitivity and approximately 81% specificity, and in testing the same model reached 80%/75%.

Stable Graves' hyperthyroidism was defined as the absence of progression to ophthalmopathy over 18 months of follow-up. The hyperthyroidism patients were between 18 and 65 years old and newly diagnosed, with a disease duration of less than 2 months. The study excluded patients with uncontrolled infections, other autoimmune diseases, pregnancy or lactation. Diagnoses were based on clinical symptoms, serum thyroxine and TRAb, thyroid ultrasound and orbital computed tomography. Trizol reagent was used to extract total RNA, and RNA quality was then checked on an Agilent 2100 Bioanalyzer. For this chain, trimming is 7 bases at the V end and 7 bases at the J end, and the number of junction bases without a gene match is 6. Spanning cysteine to phenylalanine, the CDR3 consists of 13 amino acids. Left in the record is the CDR3 DNA by itself, 39 bases read in frame from the first base. From the germline V gene, CDR1 is SNHLY and CDR2 is FYNNEI.

The TCR beta CDR3 regions were amplified from RNA transcripts. For the first round of RT-PCR on the TCR CDR3, the HTBI primer set was used together with the Qiagen OneStep RT-PCR kit. Libraries were constructed in a second round of multiplex PCR, after which size selection and purification were carried out. The libraries were sequenced on an Illumina HiSeq2000 using paired-end 100 bp reads. As for how the authors treated the data: Raw data were processed with SOAPnuke, discarding reads with adapters, uncalled bases, mean Phred below 15, or no exact constant-primer or identifier match. High-quality paired reads were merged with COPE v1.2.5, and unique nucleotide sequences were defined as clonotypes. Clonotypes were aligned to IMGT TRBV, TRBD and TRBJ reference segments using MiTCR v1.1. Only V-J combinations with frequency above 0.0001, covering about 99% of repertoires, were analysed. The TCS score was defined as F50 (clonal expansion) divided by E x V (chaos), with BLOSUM62-based TCRdist calculated between CDR3 peptides within each V-J. Welch's t-statistics and random forest reduced some 510 V-J features to some 14, which were used in a naive Bayes classifier (R e1071). The Morisita-Horn index was used to measure how similar the thyroid and blood repertoires were. In TCRdb, the public reads were trimmed at Q25 with fastp and aligned with MiXCR, with productive beta chains retained. Each entry is one CDR3 protein sequence, shown with its most common DNA and genes. These V and J calls are TCRdb output, not the study's own analysis. The sample data list a few hundred thousand distinct CDR3 sequences, and more than 45% of these were observed just once. Together, the top ten hold roughly 8.2% of the sample.

The sequence joins TRBV2 to TRBJ2-7, and 11 junctional nucleotides match TRBD2. The source is a woman between 18 and 30 years old with Graves' hyperthyroidism. The material sequenced was peripheral blood or thyroid tissue (not recorded which). The CDR3 region reads CASTTSGRGEQYF. In nucleotides, the sequence is TGTGCCAGCACTACTAGCGGGAGAGGTGAGCAGTACTTC.